Presented here are 27 T cell receptor beta chains from one specimen sequenced in a study of T-cell memory formation after mild COVID-19. TCRdb processed the 5' RACE reads anew with MiXCR; each CDR3 protein has one entry. The sample holds about 440,000 distinct CDR3 sequences, around 20% seen once. Sequencing was carried out using PBMCs or a T cell subset sorted from them (not recorded which). All receptors derive from an adult woman who had mild COVID-19 (a few samples of this study predate the infection). Cell type and time point are not known.

This clonotype occurred a few times. The rearrangement joins TRBV27 to TRBJ1-1; 7 bases match TRBD1. Germline V CDR1 and CDR2: MNHEY, SMNVEV (reference sequence). This CDR3 comprises 12 residues. V was clipped by 9 bases and J by 4 bases; unmatched bases: 5. The CDR3 bases are TGTGCCAGTACAGGGGCGGTCACTGAAGCTTTCTTT. The encoded protein is CASTGAVTEAFF.

The chain joins TRBV12-3 or TRBV12-4 to TRBJ2-2; the D is unclear. There are 12 residues in the CDR3. The germline V and J ends were trimmed by 5 bases and 12 bases, with 13 bases remaining between them. The CDR3 is CASSAAPAKLFF. The CDR3 coding sequence is TGTGCCAGCAGTGCCGCCCCCGCGAAGCTGTTTTTT.

The rearrangement joins TRBV27 to TRBJ2-7; TRBD1 matches at 12 bases. The CDR3 is 16 residues long. V lost 4 bases to trimming and J lost 3 bases; unmatched junction nucleotides: 7. From germline, CDR1 is MNHEY and CDR2 SMNVEV (reference sequence). The CDR3 sequence is CASSSIRDRGLYEQYF. Here the CDR3 DNA reads TGTGCCAGCAGTTCAATCCGGGACAGGGGGCTCTACGAGCAGTACTTC.

This clonotype was recorded once. The J gene is TRBJ1-6, the V gene TRBV5-6; D call uncertain. This CDR3 is built from 16 residues. The ends were cut back, 3 bases at V and 4 bases at J, with 14 bases in the middle. From germline, CDR1 is SGHDT and CDR2 YYEEEE. CDR3 coding DNA: TGTGCCAGCAGCTCGATGGACTCGAAGTATAATTCACCCCTCCACTTT. This sequence encodes CASSSMDSKYNSPLHF.

This clonotype appeared a few times. The chain joins TRBV12-3 or TRBV12-4 to TRBJ1-1; D is ambiguous. The CDR3 has 13 amino acids. Trimming pared 7 bases from V and 2 bases from J, leaving 11 bases between. The CDR3 DNA follows: TGTGCCAGCACCTTACAGATTAACACTGAAGCTTTCTTT. Amino acids: CASTLQINTEAFF.

This chain links TRBV24-1 with TRBJ2-1; 11 bases are a match to TRBD2. In germline, CDR1 is KGHDR, CDR2 SFDVKD. Trimming at V came to 5 bases and at J to 4 bases, leaving 12 bases not matched to a gene. This CDR3 comprises 18 residues. CDR3 sequence (DNA): TGTGCCACCAGTGGCGACCCGGGACTAGCGGCCTCGTACAATGAGCAGTTCTTC. This encodes CATSGDPGLAASYNEQFF.

This chain uses TRBV2 with TRBJ2-7; D is possibly TRBD1 (6 bases). Trimming removed 5 bases from V and 3 bases from J, with 14 bases in between. The CDR3 loop spans 14 amino acids. CDR1 is SNHLY, CDR2 FYNNEI, per germline. CDR3 residues: CASSQGQFNYEQYF. The CDR3 DNA follows: TGTGCCAGCAGTCAAGGACAGTTTAACTACGAGCAGTACTTC.

This clonotype is classed as medium-sized. The rearrangement links TRBV14 to TRBJ2-3; D might be TRBD1 or TRBD2, each matching 5 bases. CDR1 and CDR2 from the germline V gene are SGHDN and FVKESK. The V and J ends lost 3 bases and 7 bases respectively, with 17 bases between them. This CDR3 is built from 15 residues. The CDR3 reads CASSQGSSWGNTQYF. CDR3 nucleotides: TGTGCCAGCAGCCAGGGGTCCTCGTGGGGGAATACGCAGTATTTT.

This clonotype was recorded a few times. The chain links TRBV4-2 to TRBJ2-1, with 7 bases lining up with TRBD2. The CDR3 runs to 15 residues. The junction had 2 bases not matched to a gene; V was cut back by 0 bases and J by 3 bases. Germline V gene data show CDR1 as LGHNA and CDR2 as YNFKEQ. This chain's CDR3 is CASSQEIAGYNEQFF. In DNA, the CDR3 is TGTGCCAGCAGCCAAGAGATAGCGGGCTACAATGAGCAGTTCTTC.

This clonotype was found a few times. This sequence joins TRBV20-1 and TRBJ2-5; D unresolved. This CDR3 comprises 15 residues. The germline V and J ends were trimmed by 4 bases and 5 bases, with 20 bases remaining between them. Germline CDR1 is DFQATT and CDR2 is SNEGSKA (reference sequence). For the CDR3, the DNA is TGCAGTGCTATCTTCCGGTTGAGCCCCCTGGAGACCCAGTACTTC. Residues: CSAIFRLSPLETQYF.

This clonotype occurred a few times. V usage is TRBV4-1 and J usage is TRBJ2-7; 7 bases match TRBD1. The CDR3 has 14 amino acids. The trim removed 2 bases at V and 2 bases at J, leaving 3 bases unmatched. Per germline, CDR1 MGHRA and CDR2 YSYEKL. CDR3: CASSQKDRTYEQYF. The CDR3 DNA is TGCGCCAGCAGCCAAAAGGACAGGACCTACGAGCAGTACTTC.

The rearrangement links TRBV20-1 to TRBJ2-7, with D possibly being TRBD2 (5 bases). In germline, CDR1 is DFQATT, CDR2 SNEGSKA (reference sequence). The CDR3 extends over 15 amino acids. V was pared by 0 bases and J by 3 bases, with 15 bases between. CDR3 in amino acids: CSARDGIGIGYEQYF. The CDR3 nucleotides are TGCAGTGCTAGAGACGGGATTGGGATAGGCTACGAGCAGTACTTC.

The table lists this clonotype with a few counts. The chain couples TRBV29-1 to TRBJ2-7; TRBD2 might be the D (6 bases). CDR3 size: 14 residues. Germline loops: CDR1 SQVTM, CDR2 ANQGSEA. Trimming shortened V by 5 bases and J by 3 bases, and 17 bases separated the two germline ends. CDR3: CSVLAEGYNYEQYF. The CDR3 nucleotides are TGCAGCGTTTTAGCGGAGGGGTATAACTACGAGCAGTACTTC.

This clonotype has more than one count but fewer than ten. The CDR3 protein is CASSSAAQGTQYF. In DNA, the CDR3 is TGTGCCAGCAGTTCGGCGGCACAGGGTACGCAGTATTTT. The chain is built from TRBV12-3 or TRBV12-4 and TRBJ2-3; possibly TRBD1 for D (6 bases). CDR3 length: 13 residues. V lost 4 bases and J lost 8, with 13 bases in between.

The chain recombines TRBV30 with TRBJ1-1; no definite D call. Germline V lookup: CDR1 GTSNPN, CDR2 SVGIG (reference sequence). The CDR3 sequence is 14 residues long. V lost 0 bases to trimming and J lost 1 base, with 9 bases between them. This CDR3 is CAWSVGVGNTEAFF. DNA of the CDR3: TGTGCCTGGAGTGTAGGTGTAGGGAACACTGAAGCTTTCTTT.

V gene TRBV11-1 combines with J gene TRBJ2-2; 14 bases map to TRBD2. This CDR3 region has 17 residues. Germline V gene data show CDR1 as SGHAT and CDR2 as FQDESV (reference sequence). Trimming took 5 bases from V and 6 from J; bases not matched to a gene: 8. DNA for the CDR3: TGTGCCAGCAGCCCCTGGACTAGCGGGAGGCCCCCCGGGGAGCTGTTTTTT. It specifies CASSPWTSGRPPGELFF.

The chain employs TRBV30 and TRBJ1-2, with D unresolved. The CDR3 has 14 residues. V lost 5 bases, J lost 5 bases, and 18 bases lay in between. Germline CDR1 and CDR2: GTSNPN and SVGIG (reference sequence). CDR3 in DNA: TGTGCCTGGGACCGATTAGGGCGTTCGTATGGCTACACCTTC. Residues: CAWDRLGRSYGYTF.

The rearrangement links TRBV7-9 to TRBJ2-1; D is undetermined. The CDR3 spans 13 residues. V gave up 2 bases and J gave up 3 bases, with 5 bases separating them. Germline-derived CDR1 and CDR2 are SEHNR and FQNEAQ (reference sequence). The CDR3 nucleotides are TGTGCCAGCAGCTTAATGGACTACAATGAGCAGTTCTTC. It codes for CASSLMDYNEQFF.

This clonotype was picked up one time. V usage is TRBV3-1 and J usage is TRBJ2-3; D gene unclear. Germline V lookup: CDR1 LGHDT, CDR2 YNNKEL (reference sequence). V was shortened by 1 base and J by 2 bases, with 7 bases between the two germline ends. This CDR3 spans 14 amino acids. CDR3 nucleotides: TGTGCCAGCAGCCAAGCCGGAACCACAGATACGCAGTATTTT. Protein sequence: CASSQAGTTDTQYF.

This sequence joins TRBV24-1 and TRBJ1-5, with unresolved D. Per the germline V gene, CDR1 is KGHDR and CDR2 is SFDVKD. The CDR3 has 15 residues. Trimming cost V 7 bases and J 2 bases, with 14 bases left between them. CDR3 region: CATSEPRSGNQPQHF. As DNA, the CDR3 is TGTGCCACCAGCGAGCCCCGGTCGGGCAATCAGCCCCAGCATTTT.

The chain uses TRBV7-8 and TRBJ1-6; 9 nucleotides line up with TRBD1. The CDR3 consists of 16 residues. CDR1 and CDR2 from the germline V gene are SGHVS and FQNEAQ. Trimming took 0 bases from V and 8 from J; bases not matched to a gene: 5. The CDR3 is CASSLAEGQGHSPLHF. DNA of the CDR3: TGTGCCAGCAGCTTAGCAGAAGGACAGGGGCATTCACCCCTCCACTTT.

This clonotype was seen only a few times. The chain joins TRBV7-2 to TRBJ2-2, with D unresolved. Trimming took off 2 bases at V and 6 bases at J, with 16 bases between the two ends. CDR3 size: 16 residues. The germline gives CDR1 SGHTA, CDR2 FQGNSA. For the CDR3, the DNA is TGTGCCAGCAGCTTACGGTCCAGCATACGTGCCGGGGAGCTGTTTTTT. This translates into CASSLRSSIRAGELFF.

This clonotype was detected only a few times. The chain employs TRBV5-1 and TRBJ2-1; 10 nucleotides agree with TRBD2. V shed 4 bases and J 3 bases; nucleotides not matched to a gene: 1. The CDR3 spans 14 residues. From germline, CDR1 is SGHRS and CDR2 YFSETQ. CDR3 coding DNA: TGCGCCAGCAGCGGGACTAGCGACTACAATGAGCAGTTCTTC. Translated: CASSGTSDYNEQFF.

This clonotype was found a few times. J is TRBJ2-7 and V is TRBV29-1; D may be TRBD1 (6 bases). This CDR3 region has 14 residues. The ends were cut back, 6 bases at V and 2 bases at J, with 17 bases in the middle. The V gene's germline CDR1 is SQVTM and CDR2 ANQGSEA. CDR3 in DNA: TGCAGCGTCTTGTTGGGGGCAGGACCCTACGAGCAGTACTTC. Its protein is CSVLLGAGPYEQYF.

This chain joins TRBV6-5 and TRBJ2-3; D possibly uses TRBD1 or TRBD2 (5 bases each). This CDR3 is 15 amino acids long. Per germline, CDR1 MNHEY and CDR2 SVGAGI. V lost 5 bases to trimming and J lost 3 bases, with 15 bases between them. The CDR3 DNA sequence: TGTGCCAGCAGTACTCCGGGACCTCCTACAGATACGCAGTATTTT. As protein: CASSTPGPPTDTQYF.

The table lists this clonotype with many counts. In nucleotides, the CDR3 is TGCAGCATTGCGTCCCCCTGGGATGAGCAGTTCTTC. It encodes CSIASPWDEQFF. The rearrangement joins TRBV29-1 to TRBJ2-1; no clear D. Germline CDR1 and CDR2: SQVTM and ANQGSEA. V lost 8 bases to trimming and J lost 8 bases, with 16 bases between them. The CDR3 consists of 12 residues.

This clonotype appeared many times. This chain joins TRBV12-3 or TRBV12-4 and TRBJ1-1; D not certain. V lost 4 bases, J lost 1 base, and 13 bases lay in between. The CDR3 extends over 15 amino acids. The CDR3 protein is CASSSAWTGNTEAFF. For the CDR3, the DNA is TGTGCCAGCAGTTCGGCCTGGACGGGGAACACTGAAGCTTTCTTT.